This T cell receptor (beta chain) was captured in a study of T cell responses to AZD1222 COVID-19 vaccine. V lost 2 bases and J lost 0, with 16 bases in between. The CDR3 totals 17 residues. Germline V gene lookup returns CDR1 SGHRS and CDR2 YFSETQ. This clone was seen a single time. The method was immunoSEQ multiplex PCR; TCRdb's version includes in-frame clones alone and lacks a portion of them. The data contain approximately 100,000 clones, more than 70% of them singletons. This TCR came from an adult who received the AZD1222 COVID-19 vaccine. Sample: peripheral blood, taken 28 days after the second AZD1222 dose. V usage is TRBV5-1 and J usage is TRBJ2-3; D is uncertain. The CDR3 loop reads CASSFVKLSQSTDTQYF. CDR3 bases: TGCGCCAGCAGCTTCGTGAAACTTAGCCAAAGCACAGATACGCAGTATTTT.